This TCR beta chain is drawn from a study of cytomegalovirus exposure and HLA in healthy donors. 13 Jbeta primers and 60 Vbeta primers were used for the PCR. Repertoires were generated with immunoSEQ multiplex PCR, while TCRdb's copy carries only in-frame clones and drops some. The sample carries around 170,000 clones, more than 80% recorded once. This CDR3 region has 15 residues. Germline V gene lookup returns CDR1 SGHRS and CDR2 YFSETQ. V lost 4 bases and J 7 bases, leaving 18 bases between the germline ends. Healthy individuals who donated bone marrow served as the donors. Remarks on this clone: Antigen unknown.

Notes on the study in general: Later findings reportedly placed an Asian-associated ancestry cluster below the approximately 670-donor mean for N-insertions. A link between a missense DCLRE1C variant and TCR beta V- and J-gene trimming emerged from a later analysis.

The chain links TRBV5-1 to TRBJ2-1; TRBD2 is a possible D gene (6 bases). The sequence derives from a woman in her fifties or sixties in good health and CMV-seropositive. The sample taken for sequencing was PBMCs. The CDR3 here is CASSIRDLRGNEQFF. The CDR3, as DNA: TGCGCCAGCAGCATCCGGGATCTCCGGGGGAATGAGCAGTTCTTC. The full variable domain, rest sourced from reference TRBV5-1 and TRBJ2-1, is KAGVTQTPRYLIKTRGQQVTLSCSPISGHRSVSWYQQTPGQGLQFLFEYFSETQRNKGNFPGRFSGRQFSNSRSEMNVSTLELGDSALYLCASSIRDLRGNEQFFGPGTRLTVL.